The rows below give T cell receptor beta chains drawn from one sample of a study of T-cell memory formation after mild COVID-19. MiXCR, applied by TCRdb to the 5' RACE reads, yields one record per CDR3 protein. The sample yields hundreds of thousands of distinct CDR3 sequences, 28% seen once. Sequencing input: PBMCs or a T cell subset sorted from them (not recorded which). The receptors were sampled from an adult woman who had mild COVID-19 (a few samples of this study predate the infection). Cell type and time point are not known. CDR3s include the opening cysteine and the closing phenylalanine or tryptophan. D genes are given only for firm matches. Where a row states a size, it is once, few, many or the class of an expanded clone; other rows omit it.

V gene	J gene	D gene	clone size	CDR3 protein	CDR3 DNA
TRBV7-3	TRBJ2-2	TRBD2	.	CASSFSGINTGELFF	TGTGCCAGCAGCTTTAGCGGGATTAACACCGGGGAGCTGTTTTTT
TRBV3-1	TRBJ2-1	TRBD2	.	CASSQEGLAGGREQFF	TGTGCCAGCAGCCAAGAGGGACTAGCGGGAGGGCGTGAGCAGTTCTTC
TRBV12-3/TRBV12-4	TRBJ2-7	.	.	CASSPSGSPRTYEQYF	TGTGCCAGCAGCCCATCGGGATCCCCCCGAACCTACGAGCAGTACTTC
TRBV7-9	TRBJ2-1	.	.	CASSLTRGRANEQFF	TGTGCCAGCAGCCTAACTAGAGGACGGGCAAATGAGCAGTTCTTC
TRBV18	TRBJ2-7	TRBD1	few	CASSATGFEQYF	TGTGCCAGCTCAGCGACAGGGTTCGAGCAGTACTTC
TRBV20-1	TRBJ2-7	TRBD2	few	CSASRGLAFLGQYF	TGCAGTGCTAGCCGGGGACTAGCGTTCCTCGGGCAGTACTTC
TRBV7-7	TRBJ2-2	TRBD2	.	CASSHAPAGVSGGELFF	TGTGCTAGCAGCCATGCCCCAGCGGGAGTGTCTGGCGGGGAGCTGTTTTTT
TRBV20-1	TRBJ2-3	.	.	CSARVEGRADTQYF	TGCAGTGCTAGAGTTGAGGGGCGCGCAGATACGCAGTATTTT
TRBV4-1	TRBJ1-2	TRBD1	.	CASSQGAEPAGGDGYTF	TGCGCCAGCAGCCAAGGGGCTGAGCCAGCAGGGGGAGATGGCTACACCTTC
TRBV12-3/TRBV12-4	TRBJ2-7	.	many	CASSSNSGTYEQYF	TGTGCCAGCAGTTCTAACTCAGGGACCTACGAGCAGTACTTC
TRBV27	TRBJ2-2	.	.	CASSSLVGDTGELFF	TGTGCCAGCAGTTCACTAGTCGGGGACACCGGGGAGCTGTTTTTT
TRBV10-2	TRBJ2-2	TRBD2	.	CASSPGGRGTGELFF	TGCGCCAGCAGTCCTGGCGGGAGGGGAACCGGGGAGCTGTTTTTT
TRBV30	TRBJ1-5	TRBD1	.	CAWSMDRGGQPQHF	TGTGCCTGGAGTATGGACAGGGGTGGACAGCCCCAGCATTTT
TRBV30	TRBJ2-1	TRBD1	.	CAWSRGHNEQFF	TGTGCCTGGAGTAGGGGGCACAATGAGCAGTTCTTC
TRBV7-9	TRBJ2-7	.	few	CASSLDSGYYEQYF	TGTGCCAGCAGCTTAGATAGCGGTTACTACGAGCAGTACTTC
TRBV29-1	TRBJ1-2	.	.	CTESSGTNYGYTF	TGCACGGAATCTTCCGGAACCAACTATGGCTACACCTTC
TRBV27	TRBJ1-2	TRBD1	once	CASSTTPGQGFGYTF	TGTGCCAGCAGCACTACTCCGGGACAGGGTTTTGGCTACACCTTC
TRBV4-1	TRBJ2-2	TRBD2	.	CASSQSGLAGLSPGELFF	TGCGCCAGCAGCCAGAGCGGACTAGCGGGTTTATCTCCCGGGGAGCTGTTTTTT
TRBV19	TRBJ2-7	TRBD2	few	CASSMSGTSGRSSYEQYF	TGTGCCAGTAGTATGTCCGGGACTAGCGGAAGAAGCTCCTACGAGCAGTACTTC
TRBV15	TRBJ1-1	.	few	CATSRDLTEAFF	TGTGCCACCAGCAGAGATCTGACAGAAGCTTTCTTT
TRBV6-1	TRBJ1-2	.	.	CASSEEFASYYGYTF	TGTGCCAGCAGTGAAGAATTTGCCTCCTATTATGGCTACACCTTC
TRBV7-2	TRBJ2-1	.	many	CASSTRGSSYNEQFF	TGTGCCAGCAGCACTCGGGGGAGCTCCTACAATGAGCAGTTCTTC
TRBV5-1	TRBJ1-1	.	.	CASSSPAKGWTEAFF	TGCGCCAGCAGCTCCCCCGCTAAGGGTTGGACTGAAGCTTTCTTT
TRBV5-1	TRBJ1-5	.	few	CASSLLGRNEPQHF	TGCGCCAGCAGCTTGCTTGGCAGGAATGAGCCCCAGCATTTT
TRBV27	TRBJ2-3	.	few	CASSLVGRGPPTDTQYF	TGTGCCAGCAGTTTAGTAGGGCGGGGGCCGCCCACAGATACGCAGTATTTT
TRBV3-1	TRBJ2-7	.	.	CASSQLPESYEQYF	TGTGCCAGCAGCCAGCTACCCGAATCCTACGAGCAGTACTTC
TRBV20-1	TRBJ1-2	.	.	CSARDYPQGDYGYTF	TGCAGTGCTAGAGATTACCCTCAGGGCGACTATGGCTACACCTTC
TRBV7-9	TRBJ2-1	.	.	CASYRAGVDNEQFF	TGTGCCAGTTACAGGGCTGGGGTGGACAATGAGCAGTTCTTC
TRBV10-3	TRBJ2-7	.	few	CAISEVQTPYEQYF	TGTGCCATCAGTGAGGTACAGACACCCTACGAGCAGTACTTC
TRBV5-1	TRBJ1-1	.	.	CASSFREVTEAFF	TGCGCCAGCAGCTTCAGGGAGGTCACTGAAGCTTTCTTT
TRBV20-1	TRBJ2-1	.	.	CSARPGPGSYNEQFF	TGCAGTGCTAGACCTGGACCTGGCTCCTACAATGAGCAGTTCTTC
TRBV4-3	TRBJ2-3	TRBD1	.	CASSQDAWQGASTDTQYF	TGCGCCAGCAGCCAAGATGCGTGGCAGGGGGCAAGCACAGATACGCAGTATTTT
TRBV7-4	TRBJ2-1	.	few	CARRGPPPTNEQFF	TGTGCCAGGAGAGGACCGCCCCCAACAAATGAGCAGTTCTTC